This TCR beta chain appears in the sequencing data of a study of CXCR3-negative and CXCR3-positive naive CD8 T cells (dated by TCRdb to the late 2010s). Regarding the study in general: In total, approximately 150 million TRB reads were obtained, corresponding to roughly 1.5 +/- 0.3 million reads per library. Diversity and physicochemical repertoire analyses were performed on about a dozen donors pooled from two independent experiments. TRBV-TRBJ cluster analysis included naive subsets from a handful of donors and memory cells from 3 donors. The paper's findings and limits, for the study overall: TRB CDR3s from CXCR3-positive naive cells showed higher hydrophobicity (lower Kidera factor 4), lower energy, and higher strength and volume indices than CXCR3-negative naive cells. Freshly isolated PBMCs were used for most assays because CXCR3 expression went down partially after cryopreservation. Naive CXCR3-negative and CXCR3-positive cells from the same donor showed similar TRBV-TRBJ usage, whereas memory cells showed distinct patterns. Because surface CD5, which is linked to self-reactivity in mice, was comparable between the naive subsets, TCR interaction strength was also inferred from TRB CDR3 physicochemical properties. Comparably high repertoire diversity was found in both naive subsets, whereas much lower repertoire diversity was found in memory CD8+ T cells.

As concerns this clonotype: Which antigen it targets is not known.

Taken from the germline V gene (reference sequence), the CDR1 and CDR2 loops are SEHNR and FQNEAQ. The CDR3 covers 15 residues, taking in both the cysteine and the phenylalanine. No DNA is recorded. This sample was sequenced with a NextSeq 550. The Human TCR Profiling Kit (MiLaboratory) was used to prepare UMI-labeled 5' RACE TRB cDNA libraries. The full amount of extracted RNA was used for cDNA synthesis, and the full amount of resulting cDNA was used for PCR amplification. Libraries were prepared in parallel using an identical number of PCR cycles. Concerning the study's data processing: About 54,000 +/- 9,700 unique UMI-labeled TRB cDNA molecules per library were extracted with MIGEC and MiXCR, with at least two reads per UMI required. On average, each library contained approximately 40,000 +/- 10,000 functional in-frame TRB CDR3 nucleotide clonotypes without stop codons. After each sample was downsampled to 5000 UMI-labeled TRB molecules, VDJtools was used to calculate diversity metrics such as normalized Shannon-Wiener and Chao1. VDJtools was used to calculate clonotype-size-weighted physicochemical properties of the central five CDR3 residues, namely interaction energy, strength, volume and Kidera factor 4. Each entry corresponds to one CDR3 protein sequence from reads that TCRdb reprocessed, and DNA is not given. V and J calls and clone size were set by TCRdb, not the authors. This specimen's table enumerates 140,000 to 150,000 distinct CDR3 sequences. The top ten clonotypes cover under 0.35% of the sample.

Each CD8+ T cell subset was flow-sorted in triplicate, with fewer than 350,000 cells per subset placed directly into RLT lysis buffer. To keep memory contaminants out, a stringent definition of naive CD8+ T cells was applied: CD45RO-CCR7+CD27+CD95-. Peripheral blood mononuclear cells were isolated from buffy coats by standard density gradient centrifugation. Naive CXCR3-negative and CXCR3-positive CD8+ T cells were flow-sorted on a FACSAria III. Total RNA was extracted from sorted cells with an RNeasy Mini Kit. The source of this sequence is a human donor in good health. Some clones in this sample may be carry-over from other donors' samples. The specimen was naive CXCR3+ CD8+ T cells from blood. Read against the paper, the sample's cell subset or site label means: CD45RO-CCR7+CD27+CD95- naive CD8+ T cells expressing CXCR3 (TNR3+). This receptor chain uses TRBV7-9 and TRBJ2-7; no DNA is available, so the TRBD2 call from TCRdb remains unchecked. CDR3 loop: CASSLVGGPSYEQYF.